This entry lists 27 T cell receptor beta chains sequenced from one sample in a study of cytomegalovirus exposure and HLA in healthy donors. It was with 60 Vbeta and 13 Jbeta primers that the PCR ran. Sequencing used immunoSEQ multiplex PCR; TCRdb keeps in-frame clones, though not all of them. The table has about 82,000 clones, 10% seen once. The sequencing sample was made of PBMCs. Receptors were obtained from a man aged 60 to 69 in good health and CMV-seropositive.

Only a few counts were recorded for this clone. The gene calls are TRBV7-3 and TRBJ2-2; no clear D. From germline, CDR1 is SGHTA and CDR2 FQGTGA. The CDR3 has 13 amino acids. Deletions cut 1 base from V and 6 bases from J, with 6 bases between. CDR3 coding DNA: TGTGCCAGCAGCTTAAGTATCGCCGGGGAGCTGTTTTTT. It encodes CASSLSIAGELFF.

This clone was counted a few times. The missing conserved phenylalanine or tryptophan at the end of this CDR3 makes a read error likely. The limits of the CDR3 on the DNA are not certain, so only TCRdb's listed CDR3 is given. Other DNA sequences in the sample encode the same CDR3. This chain links TRBV30 with TRBJ2-3; TRBD2 was called by the table and not checked on the DNA. The CDR3 is 18 residues long, counting both termini. Germline V gene sequence: CDR1 GTSNPN, CDR2 SVGIG (reference sequence). Here the CDR3 reads CAWSGLAGGILRTDTKYL.

The chain is built from TRBV30 and TRBJ2-7, with a weak D call TRBD1 (6 bases). Germline V gene sequence: CDR1 GTSNPN, CDR2 SVGIG (reference sequence). CDR3 length: 13 amino acids. The ends were cut back, 6 bases at V and 5 bases at J, with 17 bases in the middle. This CDR3 is CACQGQGTDEQYF. Here the CDR3 DNA reads TGTGCCTGCCAGGGGCAGGGGACGGACGAGCAGTACTTC.

As regards this clone: The same CDR3 can be traced to other DNA sequences in this sample. The V gene is TRBV6-1, the J gene TRBJ2-7, with D perhaps TRBD2 (6 bases). V lost 6 bases and J lost 1, with 10 bases in between. CDR3 length equals 13 residues. Germline CDR1 is MNHNS and CDR2 is SASEGT. CDR3 nucleotide sequence: TGTGCCAGCAGCCGGGAGCGGTCCTACGAGCAGTACTTC. This encodes CASSRERSYEQYF.

J is TRBJ2-5 and V is TRBV28; D might be TRBD2 (6 bases). CDR1 and CDR2 from the germline V gene are MDHEN and SYDVKM. Trimming removed 8 bases at V and 2 bases at J, with 12 bases between. The CDR3 spans 13 residues. The CDR3 DNA reads TGTGCCAGCCACTTGGGGGGTCAAGAGACCCAGTACTTC. The encoded protein is CASHLGGQETQYF.

This chain uses TRBV5-1 with TRBJ1-2; 8 positions agree with TRBD1. This CDR3 is built from 15 residues. Trimming cost V 0 bases and J 4 bases; bases outside gene matches: 5. The germline V gene has CDR1 SGHRS and CDR2 YFSETQ. The CDR3 DNA follows: TGCGCCAGCAGCTTGGCCGGACAGGGCACCTATGGCTACACCTTC. Its protein is CASSLAGQGTYGYTF.

Only a few counts were recorded for this clone. The sample holds other DNA sequences that translate to the same CDR3. This chain uses TRBV25-1 with TRBJ2-2; D is uncertain. V was clipped by 9 bases and J by 3 bases, with 8 bases between them. The CDR3 contains 12 residues. Looked up from germline, CDR1 is MGHDK and CDR2 is SYGVNS. DNA of the CDR3: TGTGCCAGTATTCCAGACACCGGGGAGCTGTTTTTT. This gives the protein CASIPDTGELFF.

This clone was counted between two and nine times. This chain's CDR3 is CASSYEDRGVNTIYF. CDR3 in DNA: TGTGCCAGCAGTTACGAAGACAGGGGAGTAAACACCATATATTTT. This chain connects TRBV6-6 to TRBJ1-3; 8 nucleotides align to TRBD1. Germline trimming cut 2 bases from V and 6 bases from J; bases unmatched to any gene: 6. This CDR3 has 15 residues. CDR1 MNHNY and CDR2 SVGAGI come from the germline V gene (reference sequence).

The V gene is TRBV27, the J gene TRBJ2-6; the match to TRBD2 covers 7 bases. Germline CDR1 MNHEY, CDR2 SMNVEV (reference sequence). V dropped 6 bases and J dropped 4; count of bases not matched to a gene: 15. The CDR3 is 18 amino acids. CDR3 residues: CASRRLGGEESGANVLTF. In DNA form, the CDR3 reads TGTGCCAGCAGGCGCCTGGGGGGGGAGGAATCAGGGGCCAACGTCCTGACTTTC.

The V gene is TRBV5-1, the J gene TRBJ1-3, with D possibly TRBD1 on 6 matching bases. Trimming left V 0 bases short and J 0 bases short, with 10 bases between. This CDR3 comprises 16 residues. Germline V CDR1 and CDR2: SGHRS, YFSETQ. The CDR3: CASSLVGAHSGNTIYF. In DNA, the CDR3 is TGCGCCAGCAGCTTGGTGGGGGCTCACTCTGGAAACACCATATATTTT.

This clone appeared a few times. The V call is TRBV6-5, the J call TRBJ1-5; a weak D match, TRBD1 (5 bases). The V gene's germline CDR1 is MNHEY and CDR2 SVGAGI. This CDR3 is built from 15 residues. Trimming took off 6 bases at V and 0 bases at J, with 12 bases between the two ends. The CDR3 region has the DNA TGTGCCAGCAGCCGGGGGTCCTATAGCAATCAGCCCCAGCATTTT. It specifies CASSRGSYSNQPQHF.

This clone was recorded a few times. The chain has TRBV30 and TRBJ1-1; 11 bases are a match to TRBD1. With V trimmed by 2 bases and J by 2 bases, 4 bases remained unmatched. Germline V lookup: CDR1 GTSNPN, CDR2 SVGIG (reference sequence). The CDR3 totals 15 residues. The CDR3 reads CAWSKGQGANTEAFF. CDR3 DNA sequence: TGTGCCTGGAGTAAAGGACAGGGGGCAAACACTGAAGCTTTCTTT.

The rearrangement joins TRBV29-1 to TRBJ2-7; D remains ambiguous. V was shortened by 6 bases and J by 3 bases, with 15 bases between the two germline ends. The CDR3 is made up of 13 amino acids. In germline, CDR1 is SQVTM, CDR2 ANQGSEA. CDR3 DNA: TGCAGCGTCCCCCACCTAGTGATCTACGAGCAGTACTTC. It translates to CSVPHLVIYEQYF.

This clone was counted only a few times. The rearrangement links TRBV19 to TRBJ2-5, with D perhaps matching TRBD1 (5 bases). Germline V gene data show CDR1 as LNHDA and CDR2 as SQIVND (reference sequence). V was clipped by 6 bases and J by 1 base, with 9 bases between them. The CDR3 has 13 residues. CDR3 in amino acids: CASRVRGQETQYF. Here the CDR3 DNA reads TGTGCCAGTAGAGTAAGGGGCCAAGAGACCCAGTACTTC.

The sample holds a few counts of this clone. The chain uses TRBV25-1 and TRBJ1-1, with D uncertain. CDR3 length equals 13 residues. V lost 3 bases and J 3 bases, leaving 8 bases between the germline ends. From germline, CDR1 is MGHDK and CDR2 SYGVNS. CDR3 sequence reads: CASSERKDTEAFF. DNA for the CDR3: TGTGCCAGCAGTGAGAGGAAGGACACTGAAGCTTTCTTT.

This clone was recorded a few times. The rearrangement links TRBV7-2 to TRBJ2-3, with D possibly being TRBD2 (6 bases). This CDR3 has 16 amino acids. CDR1 and CDR2 from the germline V gene are SGHTA and FQGNSA. Trimming removed 0 bases at V and 2 bases at J, with 12 bases between. The CDR3, as DNA: TGTGCCAGCAGCTTAGCAGTTAGCGGCCACACAGATACGCAGTATTTT. Its protein is CASSLAVSGHTDTQYF.

The chain combines TRBV28 with TRBJ1-4, with 9 bases identical to TRBD1. Germline V gives CDR1 MDHEN, CDR2 SYDVKM. CDR3 length: 14 amino acids. The trim removed 6 bases at V and 8 bases at J, leaving 7 bases unmatched. Written as DNA, the CDR3 is TGTGCCAGCAGACCAACAGGGGGCCGGGAAAAACTGTTTTTT. The encoded protein is CASRPTGGREKLFF.

This clone came up a few times. This chain links TRBV28 with TRBJ2-7; the match to TRBD2 covers 8 bases. The germline CDR1 and CDR2 sequences are MDHEN and SYDVKM. The CDR3 consists of 14 residues. J was trimmed by 4 bases and V by 5 bases; bases with no gene match: 7. The CDR3 spells CASSPPGGGYEQYF. The CDR3 region has the DNA TGTGCCAGCAGTCCCCCCGGGGGGGGGTACGAGCAGTACTTC.

This clone was seen a few times. The J gene is TRBJ1-5, the V gene TRBV28; 9 nucleotides align to TRBD1. The V segment lost 6 bases and the J segment 0 bases; nucleotides outside the gene matches: 6. Per the germline V gene, CDR1 is MDHEN and CDR2 is SYDVKM. CDR3 size: 16 residues. The CDR3 sequence: CASRGQGILSNQPQHF. The CDR3 nucleotides read TGTGCCAGCAGGGGACAGGGAATACTTAGCAATCAGCCCCAGCATTTT.

The gene calls are TRBV2 and TRBJ1-1, with TRBD1 matching 7 bases. Germline V lookup: CDR1 SNHLY, CDR2 FYNNEI. V lost 6 bases and J lost 2; bases outside the gene matches: 6. There are 14 residues in the CDR3. CDR3 region: CASRQGTQNTEAFF. DNA for the CDR3: TGTGCCAGCAGACAGGGGACACAAAACACTGAAGCTTTCTTT. Looking up the rest from reference TRBV2 and TRBJ1-1 gives the full variable domain: EPEVTQTPSHQVTQMGQEVILRCVPISNHLYFYWYRQILGQKVEFLVSFYNNEISEKSEIFDDQFSVERPDGSNFTLKIRSTKLEDSAMYFCASRQGTQNTEAFFGQGTRLTVV.

Comments on this clone: The sample holds other DNA sequences that translate to the same CDR3. This chain links TRBV14 with TRBJ1-2; D gene ambiguous. This CDR3 contains 15 residues. The germline V gene has CDR1 SGHDN and CDR2 FVKESK. Trimming stripped 0 bases from V and 8 bases from J, with 16 bases between. Here the CDR3 DNA reads TGTGCCAGCAGCCAAGATTCAACCACCCGCAGGGGCTACACCTTC. This encodes CASSQDSTTRRGYTF.

The CDR3 region is CSVEKDRGVEQYF. The DNA of the CDR3 is TGCAGCGTTGAAAAGGACAGGGGGGTCGAGCAGTACTTC. V is TRBV29-1 and J is TRBJ2-7; 10 nucleotides match TRBD1. Trimming removed 2 bases from V and 6 bases from J; junction bases left unmatched: 4. The CDR3 consists of 13 residues. From germline, CDR1 is SQVTM and CDR2 ANQGSEA.

This clone was found once. The V and J genes are TRBV2 and TRBJ2-1; D possibly corresponds to TRBD2 (6 bases). The CDR3 has 12 amino acids. Per the germline V gene, CDR1 is SNHLY and CDR2 is FYNNEI. Trimming removed 5 bases from V and 8 bases from J, with 10 bases in between. CDR3 sequence reads: CASSLWRDEQFF. The CDR3 nucleotides are TGTGCCAGCAGTCTATGGAGGGATGAGCAGTTCTTC.

As for this clone: The junction departs from germline at one end; a sequencing error may be responsible. This chain uses TRBV7-7 with TRBJ2-7; D may be TRBD1 (5 bases). The CDR3 extends over 13 amino acids. Germline assignment: CDR1 SSHAT and CDR2 FNYEAQ (reference sequence). This chain's CDR3 is CASSFVQGDEQYF. In nucleotides, the CDR3 is TGTGCTAGCAGCTTCGTCCAGGGCGACGAGCAGTACTTC.

Worth noting for this clone: The junction departs from germline at one end; a sequencing error may be responsible. The sample contains more than one DNA sequence encoding this CDR3. The chain uses TRBV2 and TRBJ2-5, with 12 bases identical to TRBD2. CDR3 length: 15 amino acids. From germline, CDR1 is SNHLY and CDR2 FYNNEI. The CDR3, as DNA: TGTGCCAGCAGTGAACTAGCGGGGGGGCTGGAGACGCAGTACTTC. It encodes CASSELAGGLETQYF.

This clone was detected a few times. V and J are TRBV19 and TRBJ2-2; TRBD1 is a possible D gene (5 bases). Germline V gene data show CDR1 as LNHDA and CDR2 as SQIVND (reference sequence). Trimming pared 8 bases from V and 8 bases from J, leaving 15 bases between. This CDR3 has 13 residues. The CDR3 region has the DNA TGTGCCAGTGGGGCCGCGACGGGTGGGGAGCTGTTTTTT. Translated: CASGAATGGELFF.

This clone turned up a few times. This chain uses TRBV21-1 with TRBJ2-7; TRBD2 is the table's D call and was not checked against the DNA. TRBV21-1 is noted as a pseudogene. The CDR3 totals 15 residues. DNA of the CDR3: TGTGCCAGCAGGAAGGGGCGGGGGCCGACCTACGAGCAGTACGTC. It encodes CASRKGRGPTYEQYV.